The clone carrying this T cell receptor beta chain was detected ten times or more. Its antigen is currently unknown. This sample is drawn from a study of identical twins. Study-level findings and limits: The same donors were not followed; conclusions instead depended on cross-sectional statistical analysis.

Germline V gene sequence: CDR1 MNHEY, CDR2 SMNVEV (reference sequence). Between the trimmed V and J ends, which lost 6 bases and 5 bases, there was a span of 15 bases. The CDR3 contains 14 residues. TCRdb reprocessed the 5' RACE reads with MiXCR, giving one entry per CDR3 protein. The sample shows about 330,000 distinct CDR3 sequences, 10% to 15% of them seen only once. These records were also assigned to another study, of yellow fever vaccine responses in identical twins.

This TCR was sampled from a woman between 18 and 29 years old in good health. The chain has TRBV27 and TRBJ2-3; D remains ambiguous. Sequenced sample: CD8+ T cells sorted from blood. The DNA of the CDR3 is TGTGCCAGCAGCTTGACGCAAACAAGAGATACGCAGTATTTT. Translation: CASSLTQTRDTQYF.